A single sample is the source of the 20 T cell receptor beta chains below, sequenced in a study of OX40 agonist ivuxolimab in advanced cancers. Libraries were prepared by immunoSEQ multiplex PCR; TCRdb keeps only in-frame clonotypes and omits some of them. The top ten clones hold approximately 7% of a sample with tens of thousands of clones, more than 85% of them seen once. Material: CD4+ or CD8+ T cells sorted from blood, obtained in a trial of the OX40 agonist ivuxolimab. These receptors all stem from an adult with an advanced solid tumor such as melanoma, head and neck, liver or kidney cancer.

This sequence joins TRBV9 and TRBJ1-3; D unclear. There are 16 residues in the CDR3. V was clipped by 0 bases and J by 0 bases, with 10 bases between them. Germline CDR1 and CDR2: SGDLS and YYNGEE. Written as DNA, the CDR3 is TGTGCCAGCAGCGTAGATACGTGGAGCTCTGGAAACACCATATATTTT. Amino acids: CASSVDTWSSGNTIYF.

The chain couples TRBV10-3 to TRBJ2-7, with 8 bases fitting TRBD1. In germline, CDR1 is ENHRY, CDR2 SYGVKD. V lost 0 bases, J lost 13 bases, and 5 bases stayed unmatched. This CDR3 region has 12 residues. CDR3 residues: CAISESLQGGYF. The CDR3 coding sequence is TGTGCCATCAGTGAGTCGTTACAGGGGGGATACTTC.

The CDR3 DNA sequence: TGTGCCAGCAGCCGAGACAGGGGAGAAACCCAAGAGACCCAGTACTTC. Amino acid sequence: CASSRDRGETQETQYF. The V gene is TRBV9, the J gene TRBJ2-5, with 8 nucleotides matching TRBD1. The CDR3 sequence is 16 residues long. Germline V gene data show CDR1 as SGDLS and CDR2 as YYNGEE. V gave up 4 bases and J gave up 1 base; unmatched junction bases: 9.

The chain employs TRBV2 and TRBJ2-5, with 13 nucleotides matching TRBD2. CDR1 is SNHLY, CDR2 FYNNEI, per germline. The CDR3 sequence is 16 residues long. J was trimmed by 2 bases and V by 7 bases; bases with no gene match: 7. CDR3 DNA sequence: TGTGCCAGCAAGTTGGGACTAGCGGGGATTCAAGAGACCCAGTACTTC. Its protein product is CASKLGLAGIQETQYF. Full variable domain (rest looked up from reference TRBV2 and TRBJ2-5): EPEVTQTPSHQVTQMGQEVILRCVPISNHLYFYWYRQILGQKVEFLVSFYNNEISEKSEIFDDQFSVERPDGSNFTLKIRSTKLEDSAMYFCASKLGLAGIQETQYFGPGTRLLVL.

This chain connects TRBV28 to TRBJ2-7, with 10 bases identical to TRBD2. J lost 0 bases, V lost 6 bases, and 11 bases had no gene match. CDR3 size: 17 residues. Germline V gives CDR1 MDHEN, CDR2 SYDVKM. CDR3 amino acids: CASRPGLASFFSYEQYF. CDR3 DNA sequence: TGTGCCAGCAGGCCGGGACTAGCGAGTTTTTTCTCCTACGAGCAGTACTTC.

In its sample, this clone was seen a few times. The chain joins TRBV7-9 to TRBJ2-3; 8 nucleotides match TRBD2. Germline loops: CDR1 SEHNR, CDR2 FQNEAQ (reference sequence). The CDR3 length is 18 residues. The junction had 14 bases not matched to a gene; V was cut back by 5 bases and J by 1 base. CDR3 region: CASSREGLRRGGTDTQYF. CDR3 nucleotides: TGTGCCAGCAGCCGGGAGGGCCTCCGGAGAGGGGGCACAGATACGCAGTATTTT. The whole variable domain, filled in from reference TRBV7-9 and TRBJ2-3, reads DTGVSQNPRHKITKRGQNVTFRCDPISEHNRLYWYRQTLGQGPEFLTYFQNEAQLEKSRLLSDRFSAERPKGSFSTLEIQRTEQGDSAMYLCASSREGLRRGGTDTQYFGPGTRLTVL.

The chain joins TRBV5-1 to TRBJ2-2; 9 bases are a match to TRBD1. CDR1 and CDR2 from the germline V gene are SGHRS and YFSETQ. The CDR3 totals 14 residues. V gave up 8 bases and J gave up 4 bases; unmatched junction bases: 6. CDR3 in amino acids: CASSGTGITGELFF. For the CDR3, the DNA is TGCGCCAGTTCCGGGACAGGGATCACCGGGGAGCTGTTTTTT.

This chain uses TRBV30 with TRBJ1-2, with D maybe TRBD1 (6 bases). CDR1 and CDR2 from the germline V gene are GTSNPN and SVGIG (reference sequence). CDR3 length: 14 residues. V was cut by 2 bases and J by 2 bases, with 12 bases left in between. This CDR3 reads CAWSLSRGNYGYTF. Here the CDR3 DNA reads TGTGCCTGGAGTCTCTCCAGGGGAAACTATGGCTACACCTTC.

The chain combines TRBV27 with TRBJ2-4; D is unresolved. Germline V CDR1 and CDR2: MNHEY, SMNVEV (reference sequence). There are 15 residues in the CDR3. V lost 4 bases, J lost 8 bases, and 18 bases lay in between. Written as DNA, the CDR3 is TGTGCCAGCAGTTCCTTCGGCCCCCTAAGGGACATTCAGTACTTC. Translated, it gives CASSSFGPLRDIQYF.

The V gene is TRBV19, the J gene TRBJ2-7; 9 bases match TRBD1. This CDR3 spans 14 amino acids. Germline V lookup: CDR1 LNHDA, CDR2 SQIVND (reference sequence). Trimming took 9 bases from V and 3 from J; bases not matched to a gene: 9. CDR3 DNA: TGTGCCAGCTCCGGGACAGGGACTTACTACGAGCAGTACTTC. Its protein product is CASSGTGTYYEQYF. The full variable domain, completed using reference TRBV19 and TRBJ2-7, is DGGITQSPKYLFRKEGQNVTLSCEQNLNHDAMYWYRQDPGQGLRLIYYSQIVNDFQKGDIAEGYSVSREKKESFPLTVTSAQKNPTAFYLCASSGTGTYYEQYFGPGTRLTVT.

This chain uses TRBV28 with TRBJ2-1; D is perhaps TRBD2 (6 bases). In germline, CDR1 is MDHEN, CDR2 SYDVKM. Between the trimmed V and J ends, which lost 3 bases and 6 bases, there was a span of 15 bases. The CDR3 loop spans 15 amino acids. This CDR3 reads CASSLVAGLGNEQFF. In DNA form, the CDR3 reads TGTGCCAGCAGTTTGGTTGCGGGATTGGGCAATGAGCAGTTCTTC.

In its sample, this clone was seen once. CDR3 in amino acids: CASSQGDRDLREQYF. CDR3 DNA: TGCGCCAGCAGCCAGGGCGACAGGGATTTGAGGGAGCAGTACTTC. The J gene is TRBJ2-7, the V gene TRBV4-1; TRBD1 matches 7 bases. V shed 3 bases, J shed 7 bases, and the junction held 12 bases outside the gene matches. The length of the CDR3 is 15 residues. Per the germline V gene, CDR1 is MGHRA and CDR2 is YSYEKL.

A single count supports this clone. The chain couples TRBV28 to TRBJ1-5, with 7 bases lining up with TRBD1. The germline V gene has CDR1 MDHEN and CDR2 SYDVKM. V was clipped by 5 bases and J by 6 bases; unmatched bases: 1. CDR3 size: 12 residues. The CDR3 protein is CASSTGVQPQHF. For the CDR3, the DNA is TGTGCCAGCAGTACAGGGGTTCAGCCCCAGCATTTT.

This chain uses TRBV28 with TRBJ1-5, with TRBD1 matching over 10 bases. The ends lost 6 bases at V and 6 bases at J; junction bases unmatched: 8. CDR1 and CDR2 from the germline V gene are MDHEN and SYDVKM. The CDR3 has 15 residues. CDR3 sequence: CASRGTDRGFQPQHF. In DNA form, the CDR3 reads TGTGCCAGCAGGGGAACGGACAGGGGGTTTCAGCCCCAGCATTTT.

Only a few counts were recorded for this clone. The chain links TRBV19 to TRBJ1-3; tentative D call: TRBD1 (5 bases). Looked up from germline, CDR1 is LNHDA and CDR2 is SQIVND (reference sequence). V was clipped by 4 bases and J by 4 bases, with 20 bases between them. This CDR3 contains 17 residues. Here the CDR3 DNA reads TGTGCCAGTAGTAGCCAGGGAAATTTCGCAATGGGAAACACCATATATTTT. It yields the protein CASSSQGNFAMGNTIYF.

V usage is TRBV19 and J usage is TRBJ2-1; 7 bases line up with TRBD2. The germline V gene encodes CDR1 LNHDA and CDR2 SQIVND (reference sequence). The CDR3 has 17 residues. Trimming at V came to 7 bases and at J to 7 bases, leaving 19 bases not matched to a gene. The CDR3 is CASILRPGAGDGNEQFF. The CDR3 DNA is TGTGCCAGTATTTTACGCCCCGGGGCGGGAGATGGGAATGAGCAGTTCTTC.

The chain uses TRBV28 and TRBJ1-3; tentatively, D is TRBD1 (6 bases). The ends were cut back, 6 bases at V and 7 bases at J, with 13 bases in the middle. Germline V gives CDR1 MDHEN, CDR2 SYDVKM. The CDR3 runs 13 residues. The CDR3 sequence is CASSPHRANTIYF. In nucleotides, the CDR3 is TGTGCCAGCAGCCCGCACAGGGCCAACACCATATATTTT. Full variable domain (remainder filled in from reference TRBV28 and TRBJ1-3): DVKVTQSSRYLVKRTGEKVFLECVQDMDHENMFWYRQDPGLGLRLIYFSYDVKMKEKGDIPEGYSVSREKKERFSLILESASTNQTSMYLCASSPHRANTIYFGEGSWLTVV.

This chain joins TRBV28 and TRBJ2-2; D remains unclear. The CDR3 totals 13 residues. Germline V gives CDR1 MDHEN, CDR2 SYDVKM. CDR3 sequence reads: CAVQLGNTGELFF. For the CDR3, the DNA is TGTGCAGTCCAATTGGGGAACACCGGGGAGCTGTTTTTT.

The chain is built from TRBV29-1 and TRBJ1-2; 7 bases agree with TRBD1. Germline V gives CDR1 SQVTM, CDR2 ANQGSEA. V shed 4 bases, J shed 4 bases, and the junction held 12 bases outside the gene matches. This CDR3 has 15 amino acids. The CDR3 sequence is CSVGKTGVSGYGYTF. In nucleotides, the CDR3 is TGCAGCGTTGGGAAAACAGGGGTTTCGGGCTATGGCTACACCTTC.

The chain employs TRBV2 and TRBJ2-4, with D possibly matching TRBD2 (6 bases). Germline CDR1 reads SNHLY; CDR2 reads FYNNEI. V dropped 1 base and J dropped 7 bases, with 11 bases sitting between them. The CDR3 length is 14 residues. The CDR3 loop reads CASSEDPGRNIQYF. CDR3 DNA: TGTGCCAGCAGTGAAGACCCAGGGAGGAACATTCAGTACTTC.